Below, 15 T cell receptor beta chains from the same sample are listed, as sequenced in a study of CD8 T cells in Susac syndrome. cDNA came from approximately 0.5 to 1 ug RNA primed by random hexamers. TCRdb reanalysed the immunoSEQ multiplex PCR reads using MiXCR and keeps one entry per CDR3 protein. In the table there are 150,000 or so distinct CDR3 sequences, roughly 95% of which are singletons. The source material was CD4+ T cells from PBMCs. All receptors come from a human donor with multiple sclerosis.

V gene TRBV4-2 combines with J gene TRBJ2-5; D perhaps matches TRBD2 (5 bases). CDR3 length: 14 residues. Germline assignment: CDR1 LGHNA and CDR2 YNFKEQ. Trimming removed 2 bases at V and 3 bases at J, with 10 bases between. CDR3 coding DNA: TGTGCCAGCAGCCAATCATGGGGAGAAGAGACCCAGTACTTC. It codes for CASSQSWGEETQYF.

V gene TRBV19 combines with J gene TRBJ2-2, with TRBD2 matching over 7 bases. The CDR3 contains 14 residues. Per germline, CDR1 LNHDA and CDR2 SQIVND (reference sequence). V lost 4 bases to trimming and J lost 2 bases; unmatched junction nucleotides: 1. The CDR3 DNA is TGTGCCAGTAGTACTAGCGGAAACACCGGGGAGCTGTTTTTT. Its translation is CASSTSGNTGELFF.

V usage is TRBV2 and J usage is TRBJ1-5; perhaps TRBD1 as D (5 bases). Germline CDR1 and CDR2: SNHLY and FYNNEI. Trimming took 8 bases from V and 1 from J, leaving 9 bases between them. The CDR3 covers 13 residues. For the CDR3, the DNA is TGTGCCAGCCGCCGGGACAGCAATCAGCCCCAGCATTTT. Its protein is CASRRDSNQPQHF.

J is TRBJ2-2 and V is TRBV6-5; possible D gene TRBD2, 5 bases. The V end was cut by 2 bases, the J end by 6 bases, with 13 bases between. Germline V gene sequence: CDR1 MNHEY, CDR2 SVGAGI. The CDR3 has 15 residues. The CDR3 is CASSYDPGVPGELFF. CDR3 coding DNA: TGTGCCAGCAGTTACGACCCCGGGGTTCCCGGGGAGCTGTTTTTT.

This clonotype was counted once. The chain has TRBV20-1 and TRBJ2-7; either TRBD1 or TRBD2 may fit D (6 bases each). The length of the CDR3 is 15 residues. Germline V lookup: CDR1 DFQATT, CDR2 SNEGSKA (reference sequence). V lost 3 bases, J lost 3 bases, and 18 bases lay in between. The DNA for the CDR3 is TGCAGTGCTAGCAAGGGAGTACAGGGAGGCTACGAGCAGTACTTC. Its translation: CSASKGVQGGYEQYF.

V usage is TRBV20-1 and J usage is TRBJ1-1; no reliable D call. The germline gives CDR1 DFQATT, CDR2 SNEGSKA (reference sequence). This CDR3 is built from 13 residues. The ends were cut back, 6 bases at V and 1 base at J, with 12 bases in the middle. Written as DNA, the CDR3 is TGCAGTGCATCTTACCGGAGGAACACTGAAGCTTTCTTT. Translated: CSASYRRNTEAFF.

The chain links TRBV12-3 or TRBV12-4 to TRBJ2-3; perhaps TRBD1 as D (6 bases). V was shortened by 3 bases and J by 4 bases, with 8 bases between the two germline ends. The CDR3 runs 13 residues. The CDR3, as DNA: TGTGCCAGCAGTTTTACAGGGTCAGATACGCAGTATTTT. It yields the protein CASSFTGSDTQYF.

The rearrangement links TRBV7-9 to TRBJ2-2; TRBD2 agrees at 8 bases. The CDR3 consists of 13 residues. Losses at the gene ends were 9 bases for V and 3 bases for J; bases not matched to a gene: 3. Germline CDR1 reads SEHNR; CDR2 reads FQNEAQ (reference sequence). CDR3 sequence reads: CASSGTYTGELFF. In nucleotides, the CDR3 is TGTGCCAGTAGCGGGACTTACACCGGGGAGCTGTTTTTT.

The V and J genes are TRBV6-1 and TRBJ1-2, with D possibly being TRBD1 (5 bases). V lost 4 bases and J lost 8, with 20 bases in between. The CDR3 is 15 residues long. Per the germline V gene, CDR1 is MNHNS and CDR2 is SASEGT. The CDR3 region is CASSGGPLRGMGYTF. The CDR3, as DNA: TGTGCCAGCAGTGGGGGACCTTTGCGCGGAATGGGCTACACCTTC.

The sample holds a few counts of this clonotype. The chain carries TRBV9 and TRBJ2-5; possibly TRBD2 for D (6 bases). The CDR3 sequence is 13 residues long. Trimming cost V 5 bases and J 2 bases, with 10 bases left between them. Germline V CDR1 and CDR2: SGDLS, YYNGEE. CDR3 amino acids: CASSFSGQETQYF. The CDR3 bases are TGTGCCAGCAGTTTTAGCGGACAAGAGACCCAGTACTTC.

The gene calls are TRBV24-1 and TRBJ1-1; D is ambiguous. Germline V lookup: CDR1 KGHDR, CDR2 SFDVKD. Trimming removed 8 bases at V and 0 bases at J, with 9 bases between. This CDR3 spans 13 amino acids. CDR3 loop: CATKAHMNTEAFF. In nucleotides, the CDR3 is TGTGCCACCAAAGCGCATATGAACACTGAAGCTTTCTTT.

Turning to this clonotype: An end of the junction differs from the germline gene, which may be a read error. The chain carries TRBV9 and TRBJ2-3; 12 nucleotides match TRBD2. Germline loops: CDR1 SGDLS, CDR2 YYNGEE. The CDR3 contains 15 residues. The CDR3 DNA is TGTGCCAACAGCCCTAGCGGGAGGGCCGCAGATACGCAGTATTTT. The encoded protein is CANSPSGRAADTQYF.

The CDR3 bases are TGCGCCAGCAGTGACTTCTCCCGGGGGGGCACTGAAGCTTTCTTT. This codes for CASSDFSRGGTEAFF. This chain connects TRBV10-1 to TRBJ1-1, with D perhaps matching TRBD1 (5 bases). The CDR3 runs 15 residues. Trimming stripped 3 bases from V and 4 bases from J, with 15 bases between. Germline lookup yields CDR1 WNHNN and CDR2 SYGVQD (reference sequence).

J is TRBJ2-3 and V is TRBV27; 9 bases agree with TRBD2. The V gene end was trimmed by 5 bases and the J gene end by 1 base; junction bases not matched to a gene: 7. Germline-derived CDR1 and CDR2 are MNHEY and SMNVEV (reference sequence). This CDR3 is built from 16 residues. CDR3 sequence: CASSTTWTSGTDTQYF. CDR3 nucleotides: TGTGCCAGCAGTACTACATGGACTAGCGGCACAGATACGCAGTATTTT.

The chain links TRBV4-1 to TRBJ2-3; 9 nucleotides align to TRBD1. Per the germline V gene, CDR1 is MGHRA and CDR2 is YSYEKL. V lost 1 base to trimming and J lost 0 bases; unmatched junction nucleotides: 5. The CDR3 runs to 17 residues. CDR3 nucleotides: TGCGCCAGCAGCCAAGTTCCGGGACAGGGAAGCACAGATACGCAGTATTTT. Encoded protein: CASSQVPGQGSTDTQYF.